One sample yielded the 30 T cell receptor beta chains listed below, sequenced in a study of cytomegalovirus exposure and HLA in healthy donors. The PCR ran on 60 Vbeta and 13 Jbeta primers. Data came from immunoSEQ multiplex PCR; TCRdb stores just in-frame clones and leaves some out. The sample table sets out about 52,000 clones. The sample comprised PBMCs. The receptors were sampled from a woman aged 55-69 years in good health and CMV-seropositive.

The genes are TRBV9 and TRBJ2-6; 7 bases match TRBD2. J gave up 1 base and V 0 bases, and 4 bases lay outside the gene matches. Germline V gives CDR1 SGDLS, CDR2 YYNGEE. CDR3 size: 17 residues. The CDR3 nucleotides are TGTGCCAGCAGCGTAGCTACGGGGGGTTCTGGGGCCAACGTCCTGACTTTC. It specifies CASSVATGGSGANVLTF.

This sequence joins TRBV28 and TRBJ1-3; 7 bases are a match to TRBD1. This CDR3 is built from 14 residues. The junction had 2 bases not matched to a gene; V was cut back by 6 bases and J by 0 bases. The V gene's germline CDR1 is MDHEN and CDR2 SYDVKM. DNA for the CDR3: TGTGCCAGCAGCCCAGGGGGCTCTGGAAACACCATATATTTT. This gives the protein CASSPGGSGNTIYF.

This chain uses TRBV6-1 with TRBJ1-1; TRBD1 might be the D (5 bases). The germline V gene has CDR1 MNHNS and CDR2 SASEGT. CDR3 length: 12 residues. The CDR3 bases are TGTGTATCCGACAGTCGGGTGGCTGAAGCTTTCTTT. It specifies CVSDSRVAEAFF.

The chain links TRBV5-1 to TRBJ1-2; no firm D call. Deletions cut 5 bases from V and 5 bases from J, with 16 bases between. The CDR3 length is 14 residues. Germline lookup yields CDR1 SGHRS and CDR2 YFSETQ. The CDR3 here is CASRPATVPYGYTF. Written as DNA, the CDR3 is TGCGCCAGCAGACCCGCAACGGTCCCATATGGCTACACCTTC.

The genes are TRBV23-1 and TRBJ1-3, with TRBD1 matching over 11 bases. TRBV23-1 is classed as an ORF, of uncertain function. This CDR3 contains 20 residues. V shed 0 bases and J 2 bases; nucleotides not matched to a gene: 12. The DNA of the CDR3 is TGCGCCAGCAGTCAATCGGGGGAATGGTGGGACAGGGGGGCTGGAAACACCATATATTTT. Its protein is CASSQSGEWWDRGAGNTIYF.

The rearrangement uses TRBV2 and TRBJ1-4, with D maybe TRBD1 (6 bases). The germline gives CDR1 SNHLY, CDR2 FYNNEI. CDR3 length: 14 residues. Trimming shortened V by 4 bases and J by 6 bases, and 12 bases separated the two germline ends. The CDR3 spells CASSARGVDEKLFF. CDR3 DNA: TGTGCCAGCAGTGCCAGGGGAGTGGATGAAAAACTGTTTTTT.

The gene calls are TRBV29-1 and TRBJ2-5; TRBD2 aligns across 8 bases. Trimming removed 7 bases from V and 4 bases from J; junction bases left unmatched: 8. Germline CDR1 and CDR2: SQVTM and ANQGSEA. CDR3 length: 13 amino acids. The CDR3 region has the DNA TGCAGCGGATCCTCGCTAGCGGGAGAGACCCAGTACTTC. Its translation: CSGSSLAGETQYF.

As for this clone: One end of the junction is discordant with germline, which a read error may explain. The chain has TRBV5-1 and TRBJ1-1, with 7 bases lining up with TRBD1. The CDR3 sequence is 13 residues long. Germline loops: CDR1 SGHRS, CDR2 YFSETQ. CDR3 residues: CASSLDRATEDFF. In nucleotides, the CDR3 is TGCGCCAGCAGCTTAGACAGGGCGACTGAAGATTTCTTT.

This rearrangement joins TRBV5-1 to TRBJ1-4; unclear D gene. The CDR3 extends over 16 amino acids. Looked up from germline, CDR1 is SGHRS and CDR2 is YFSETQ. V lost 0 bases and J lost 5, with 14 bases in between. This CDR3 reads CASSLVADVANEKLFF. The DNA of the CDR3 is TGCGCCAGCAGCTTGGTTGCAGACGTAGCGAATGAAAAACTGTTTTTT.

The chain has TRBV29-1 and TRBJ2-7; D may be TRBD1 (5 bases). The CDR3 is 12 residues long. CDR1 and CDR2 from the germline V gene are SQVTM and ANQGSEA. The V gene lost 4 bases and the J gene lost 2 bases, with 9 bases spanning the gap. The DNA of the CDR3 is TGCAGCGTTGGACAGTCTCCCTACGAGCAGTACTTC. Protein product: CSVGQSPYEQYF.

V is TRBV19 and J is TRBJ2-2; 13 bases fit TRBD2. V was clipped by 6 bases and J by 3 bases; unmatched bases: 4. This CDR3 is built from 16 residues. Germline V CDR1 and CDR2: LNHDA, SQIVND (reference sequence). CDR3 residues: CASRSGLAGDTGELFF. The DNA of the CDR3 is TGTGCCAGTAGATCAGGACTAGCGGGGGACACCGGGGAGCTGTTTTTT.

The chain carries TRBV19 and TRBJ1-1; possibly TRBD1 for D (6 bases). This CDR3 comprises 15 residues. Trimming left V 5 bases short and J 0 bases short, with 13 bases between. The V gene's germline CDR1 is LNHDA and CDR2 SQIVND (reference sequence). In DNA form, the CDR3 reads TGTGCCAGTAGTCCTATGGGACATATGAACACTGAAGCTTTCTTT. This translates into CASSPMGHMNTEAFF.

The DNA for the CDR3 is TGCGCCAGCAGCTTCGGACAGGACAGGGTCGGCTACACCTTC. It encodes CASSFGQDRVGYTF. The chain joins TRBV5-1 to TRBJ1-2, with 8 bases fitting TRBD1. The CDR3 length is 14 residues. The ends lost 2 bases at V and 8 bases at J; junction bases unmatched: 8. CDR1 and CDR2 from the germline V gene are SGHRS and YFSETQ.

The chain joins TRBV7-9 to TRBJ2-3; the D gene is possibly TRBD1 (7 bases). Germline V lookup: CDR1 SEHNR, CDR2 FQNEAQ (reference sequence). The CDR3 loop spans 16 amino acids. Trimming removed 5 bases from V and 4 bases from J, with 19 bases in between. The CDR3 is CASSPPQGGRADTQYF. DNA for the CDR3: TGTGCCAGCAGCCCCCCCCAGGGGGGAAGAGCAGATACGCAGTATTTT.

The genes are TRBV7-9 and TRBJ1-1; TRBD1 matches at 9 bases. Unmatched junction bases numbered 17, after V lost 4 bases and J lost 5 bases. The CDR3 is 18 amino acids. CDR1 is SEHNR, CDR2 FQNEAQ, per germline (reference sequence). CDR3 residues: CASSSRAFGGQGRTEAFF. In nucleotides, the CDR3 is TGTGCCAGCAGCTCCCGGGCTTTCGGTGGACAGGGGCGGACTGAAGCTTTCTTT.

The chain is built from TRBV11-3 and TRBJ2-5, with 12 bases fitting TRBD2. There are 16 residues in the CDR3. The germline V gene encodes CDR1 SGHNT and CDR2 YENEEA. V lost 4 bases to trimming and J lost 4 bases; unmatched junction nucleotides: 7. The CDR3 is CASSSSLAGGLETQYF. DNA of the CDR3: TGTGCCAGCAGCTCTTCGCTAGCGGGGGGGCTAGAGACCCAGTACTTC.

V and J are TRBV7-9 and TRBJ2-7; D is ambiguous. Germline loops: CDR1 SEHNR, CDR2 FQNEAQ (reference sequence). The CDR3 sequence is 11 residues long. Trimming stripped 4 bases from V and 5 bases from J, with 6 bases between. CDR3 coding DNA: TGTGCCAGCAGCTACGGTGACGAGCAGTACTTC. Protein product: CASSYGDEQYF.

The chain links TRBV5-1 to TRBJ2-5; 11 nucleotides agree with TRBD1. Germline trimming cut 4 bases from V and 5 bases from J; bases unmatched to any gene: 4. Germline CDR1 reads SGHRS; CDR2 reads YFSETQ. This CDR3 contains 14 residues. The CDR3 sequence: CASSPDRGQETQYF. The CDR3 region has the DNA TGCGCCAGCAGCCCGGACAGGGGGCAGGAGACCCAGTACTTC.

The chain carries TRBV9 and TRBJ1-6; D is unresolved. Trimming cost V 0 bases and J 6 bases, with 4 bases left between them. CDR1 and CDR2 (germline): SGDLS, YYNGEE. This CDR3 is 13 amino acids long. The CDR3 bases are TGTGCCAGCAGCGTAGGCGGTAATTCACCCCTCCACTTT. Residues: CASSVGGNSPLHF.

The V and J genes are TRBV27 and TRBJ2-7, with a weak D call TRBD2 (7 bases). The CDR3 extends over 14 amino acids. CDR1 is MNHEY, CDR2 SMNVEV, per germline (reference sequence). Trimming took 3 bases from V and 7 from J, leaving 16 bases between them. CDR3 region: CASSLRRGAEEQYF. The CDR3 DNA sequence: TGTGCCAGCAGTTTGCGTCGGGGGGCAGAGGAGCAGTACTTC.

The genes are TRBV18 and TRBJ1-3; D remains ambiguous. Trimming stripped 0 bases from V and 4 bases from J, with 10 bases between. From germline, CDR1 is KGHSH and CDR2 LQKENI. The CDR3 totals 15 residues. The CDR3 reads CASSPPSGYGNTIYF. The CDR3 DNA follows: TGTGCCAGCTCACCACCGTCGGGGTACGGAAACACCATATATTTT.

J is TRBJ1-3 and V is TRBV10-3; TRBD1 aligns across 7 bases. Germline loops: CDR1 ENHRY, CDR2 SYGVKD. The V segment lost 5 bases and the J segment 4 bases; nucleotides outside the gene matches: 11. The CDR3 has 16 amino acids. CDR3 sequence: CAISPSTGISGNTIYF. The CDR3 DNA reads TGTGCCATCAGTCCCTCGACAGGGATCTCCGGAAACACCATATATTTT.

V usage is TRBV7-9 and J usage is TRBJ1-6; no definite D call. V was trimmed by 5 bases and J by 6 bases, leaving 8 bases between them. Germline CDR1 reads SEHNR; CDR2 reads FQNEAQ (reference sequence). The CDR3 has 13 amino acids. CDR3 sequence reads: CASSPGANSPLHF. In DNA form, the CDR3 reads TGTGCCAGCAGCCCAGGCGCTAATTCACCCCTCCACTTT.

This chain joins TRBV19 and TRBJ1-1; D is unclear. V lost 2 bases to trimming and J lost 1 base, with 8 bases between them. CDR1 is LNHDA, CDR2 SQIVND, per germline (reference sequence). The CDR3 runs 14 residues. In DNA form, the CDR3 reads TGTGCCAGTAGTATAATGTCCGGGAACACTGAAGCTTTCTTT. It is translated as CASSIMSGNTEAFF.

The rearrangement joins TRBV7-6 to TRBJ2-2; possibly TRBD1 for D (5 bases). This CDR3 contains 15 residues. Trimming removed 2 bases at V and 4 bases at J, with 11 bases between. Germline V gene data show CDR1 as SGHVS and CDR2 as FNYEAQ. CDR3 in DNA: TGTGCCAGCAGCTTAAGGCAGGGTGGCACCGGGGAGCTGTTTTTT. Translated: CASSLRQGGTGELFF.

The V gene is TRBV7-2, the J gene TRBJ2-3; 9 bases are a match to TRBD2. The CDR3 covers 16 residues. J lost 5 bases, V lost 5 bases, and 11 bases had no gene match. CDR1 and CDR2 (germline): SGHTA, FQGNSA. CDR3 DNA: TGTGCCAGCAGCCTTGGGCGGGGGGGGTCGAGAGATACGCAGTATTTT. Translated, it gives CASSLGRGGSRDTQYF.

This chain uses TRBV7-9 with TRBJ2-7; 7 positions match TRBD1. There are 14 residues in the CDR3. The germline CDR1 and CDR2 sequences are SEHNR and FQNEAQ (reference sequence). J was trimmed by 3 bases and V by 0 bases; bases with no gene match: 2. CDR3 nucleotide sequence: TGTGCCAGCAGCTTAGCAGGACAGGTCTACGAGCAGTACTTC. Its protein is CASSLAGQVYEQYF.

DNA of the CDR3: TGTGCCAGCACCGAGACAGGGCTAACTGAAGCTTTCTTT. Translation: CASTETGLTEAFF. The gene calls are TRBV7-9 and TRBJ1-1, with 7 bases fitting TRBD1. V was clipped by 7 bases and J by 5 bases; unmatched bases: 7. CDR1 and CDR2 (germline): SEHNR, FQNEAQ (reference sequence). The CDR3 loop spans 13 amino acids.

The V and J genes are TRBV27 and TRBJ2-2; 7 bases map to TRBD1. Looked up from germline, CDR1 is MNHEY and CDR2 is SMNVEV (reference sequence). The CDR3 covers 15 residues. With 5 bases clipped from V and 1 base from J, the junction kept 4 bases outside the gene matches. DNA of the CDR3: TGTGCCAGCAGTCCCGGGACAGTGAACACCGGGGAGCTGTTTTTT. This gives the protein CASSPGTVNTGELFF.

The chain carries TRBV6-1 and TRBJ1-1; D is uncertain. Trimming removed 9 bases at V and 1 base at J, with 6 bases between. Germline lookup yields CDR1 MNHNS and CDR2 SASEGT. The CDR3 spans 11 residues. Here the CDR3 DNA reads TGTGCCAGTTTACAGAACACTGAAGCTTTCTTT. Translation: CASLQNTEAFF.